These 24 T cell receptor beta chains share one sample of origin, sequenced in a study of monozygotic twins with inflammatory bowel disease. After re-calling the 5' RACE reads, TCRdb lists one entry per CDR3 protein, DNA absent. The sample holds some 440,000 distinct CDR3 sequences. The specimen was blood. The source is a human donor with ulcerative colitis or Crohn's disease, or a healthy co-twin of an affected twin (not recorded which).

The chain links TRBV10-3 to TRBJ1-1. This CDR3 is built from 11 residues. Germline CDR1 reads ENHRY; CDR2 reads SYGVKD. CDR3 amino acids: CAIAAGREAFF.

V is TRBV19 and J is TRBJ2-3; without DNA, the TCRdb call of TRBD1 cannot be checked. The CDR3 loop spans 15 amino acids. Germline V CDR1 and CDR2: LNHDA, SQIVND (reference sequence). This CDR3 is CASSTQGLSTDTQYF.

The genes are TRBV28 and TRBJ2-7; TCRdb returns TRBD1, unconfirmable since there is no DNA. CDR1 MDHEN and CDR2 SYDVKM come from the germline V gene. The CDR3 is made up of 15 amino acids. CDR3 region: CASSPEGAVSHEQYF.

CDR3 sequence reads: CASRPSGGTYEQYF. The chain carries TRBV7-2 and TRBJ2-7; TCRdb indicates TRBD2, and absent DNA this call remains unverified. In germline, CDR1 is SGHTA, CDR2 FQGNSA. The CDR3 covers 14 residues.

The chain's CDR3 is CASRDRVVTGELFF. The genes are TRBV10-2 and TRBJ2-2; checking the TCRdb D call of TRBD1 is not possible without DNA. Germline CDR1 and CDR2: WSHSY and SAAADI. There are 14 residues in the CDR3.

The chain joins TRBV19 to TRBJ2-1. There are 15 residues in the CDR3. Looked up from germline, CDR1 is LNHDA and CDR2 is SQIVND (reference sequence). The CDR3 spells CASRADISSYNEQFF.

The V call is TRBV10-3, the J call TRBJ1-2. The CDR3 spans 15 residues. The V gene's germline CDR1 is ENHRY and CDR2 SYGVKD. The CDR3 sequence is CAISESTGRNYGYTF.

The chain uses TRBV12-3 or TRBV12-4 and TRBJ2-5; TCRdb gives TRBD1 as the D gene, but with no DNA this cannot be confirmed. CDR3 length equals 15 residues. CDR3 residues: CASSSGQANQETQYF.

The rearrangement joins TRBV5-1 to TRBJ2-3; TCRdb returns TRBD1, unconfirmable since there is no DNA. Germline V gene sequence: CDR1 SGHRS, CDR2 YFSETQ. The length of the CDR3 is 14 residues. The CDR3 spells CASSTGTITDTQYF.

The chain uses TRBV15 and TRBJ2-2; absent DNA, TCRdb's TRBD1 call cannot be checked. This CDR3 has 15 amino acids. Per germline, CDR1 LNHNV and CDR2 YYDKDF (reference sequence). CDR3 residues: CATSRGDRDTGELFF.

CDR3 region: CASSLGNLNYGYTF. V and J are TRBV12-3 or TRBV12-4 and TRBJ1-2. CDR3 length equals 14 residues.

The chain is built from TRBV6-2 or TRBV6-3 and TRBJ2-3. The CDR3 extends over 11 amino acids. Germline V CDR1 and CDR2: MNHEY, SVGEGT. This chain's CDR3 is CASKDTDTQYF.

V is TRBV6-5 and J is TRBJ1-5. The CDR3 is 15 amino acids. Germline assignment: CDR1 MNHEY and CDR2 SVGAGI. The CDR3 spells CASSYSLQFNQPQHF.

CDR3 in amino acids: CASSQDQVRTGTRPYEQYF. V gene TRBV4-1 combines with J gene TRBJ2-7; TCRdb reports TRBD2, a call that lacks DNA to check it against. Germline values: CDR1 MGHRA, CDR2 YSYEKL. This CDR3 comprises 19 residues.

The chain is built from TRBV10-3 and TRBJ2-7. From germline, CDR1 is ENHRY and CDR2 SYGVKD. The CDR3 extends over 12 amino acids. The CDR3 region is CATTGTSSEQYF.

This chain joins TRBV3-1 and TRBJ2-5; the D gene TCRdb calls, TRBD2, cannot be checked with no DNA. The CDR3 totals 14 residues. The germline V gene encodes CDR1 LGHDT and CDR2 YNNKEL (reference sequence). The CDR3 here is CASSHLAGMETQYF.

The V call is TRBV7-2, the J call TRBJ2-7; TCRdb's D call, TRBD2, is unchecked because there is no DNA. CDR1 and CDR2 (germline): SGHTA, FQGNSA. This CDR3 comprises 13 residues. This chain's CDR3 is CASRPTEGSEQYF.

V usage is TRBV2 and J usage is TRBJ2-1. This CDR3 is 12 amino acids long. Germline assignment: CDR1 SNHLY and CDR2 FYNNEI. The CDR3 spells CASSDWYNEQFF.

The chain joins TRBV6-5 to TRBJ2-7; TCRdb picks TRBD1, but there is no DNA to check that call. Germline-derived CDR1 and CDR2 are MNHEY and SVGAGI. This CDR3 spans 12 amino acids. The CDR3 loop is CASSFRGDEQYF.

The rearrangement uses TRBV6-2 or TRBV6-3 and TRBJ2-2; lacking DNA, the TRBD2 call made by TCRdb goes unchecked. This CDR3 region has 16 residues. The germline V gene encodes CDR1 MNHEY and CDR2 SVGEGT. CDR3 loop: CASSYVAGIDTGELFF.

V and J are TRBV2 and TRBJ1-4; TCRdb outputs TRBD1, but without DNA this stays unchecked. Germline V gene lookup returns CDR1 SNHLY and CDR2 FYNNEI. This CDR3 region has 15 residues. CDR3 in amino acids: CASTSTGTGGGKLFF.

The gene calls are TRBV7-2 and TRBJ2-7; the TRBD1 assignment by TCRdb is unverifiable without DNA. The length of the CDR3 is 15 residues. Germline values: CDR1 SGHTA, CDR2 FQGNSA. The chain's CDR3 is CASSLAGTQAYEQYF.

V is TRBV7-9 and J is TRBJ2-5. Germline V gene data show CDR1 as SEHNR and CDR2 as FQNEAQ (reference sequence). The CDR3 consists of 12 residues. CDR3 amino acids: CASSSVSETQHF.

V and J are TRBV12-3 or TRBV12-4 and TRBJ2-3; absent DNA, TCRdb's TRBD2 call cannot be checked. This CDR3 comprises 15 residues. The CDR3 sequence: CASSFGSGGTDTQYF.